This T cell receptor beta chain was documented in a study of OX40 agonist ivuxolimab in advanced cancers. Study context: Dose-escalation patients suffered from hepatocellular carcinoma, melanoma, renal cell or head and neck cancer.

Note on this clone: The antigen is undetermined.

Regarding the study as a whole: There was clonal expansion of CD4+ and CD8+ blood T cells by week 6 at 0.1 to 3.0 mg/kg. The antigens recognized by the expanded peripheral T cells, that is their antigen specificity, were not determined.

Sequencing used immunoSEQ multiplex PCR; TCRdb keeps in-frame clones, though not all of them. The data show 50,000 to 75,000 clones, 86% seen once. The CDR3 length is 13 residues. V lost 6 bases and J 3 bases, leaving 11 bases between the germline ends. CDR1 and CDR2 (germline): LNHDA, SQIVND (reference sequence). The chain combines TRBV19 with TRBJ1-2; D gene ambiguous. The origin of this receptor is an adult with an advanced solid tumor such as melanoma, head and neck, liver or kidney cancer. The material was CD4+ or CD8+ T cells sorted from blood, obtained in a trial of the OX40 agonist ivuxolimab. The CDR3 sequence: CASSDTVDYGYTF. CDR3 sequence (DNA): TGTGCCAGTAGCGATACCGTGGACTATGGCTACACCTTC.